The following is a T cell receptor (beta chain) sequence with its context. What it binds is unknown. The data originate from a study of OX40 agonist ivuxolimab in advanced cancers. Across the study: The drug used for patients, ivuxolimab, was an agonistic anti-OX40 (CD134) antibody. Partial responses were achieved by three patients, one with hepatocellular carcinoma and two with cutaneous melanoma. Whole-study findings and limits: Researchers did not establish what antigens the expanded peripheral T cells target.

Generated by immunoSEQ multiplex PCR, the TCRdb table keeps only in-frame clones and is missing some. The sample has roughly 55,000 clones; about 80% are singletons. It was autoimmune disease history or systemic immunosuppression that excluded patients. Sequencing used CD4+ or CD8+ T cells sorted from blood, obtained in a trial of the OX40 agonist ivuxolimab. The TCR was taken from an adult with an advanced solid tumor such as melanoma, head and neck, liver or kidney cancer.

The CDR3 protein is CASSSTSGRVTGELFF. The DNA of the CDR3 is TGTGCCAGCAGCTCCACTAGCGGGAGGGTCACCGGGGAGCTGTTTTTT. V and J are TRBV7-3 and TRBJ2-2, with 13 bases fitting TRBD2. Germline assignment: CDR1 SGHTA and CDR2 FQGTGA. V dropped 4 bases and J dropped 4; count of bases not matched to a gene: 3. The CDR3 sequence is 16 residues long.